This T cell receptor beta chain was sequenced in a study of blood T cell repertoires in COVID-19. About the study: The United States, Italy and Spain provided the acute and convalescent COVID-19 samples. PBMCs, B-cell-depleted T cells, or T cells provided the cDNA or gDNA that made up the material.

In the original workflow: Reference gene primer amplification yielded estimated nucleated cell counts. Some clones are missing from TCRdb's copy, which holds only in-frame ones; the method was immunoSEQ multiplex PCR. For V, J and clone size, that table is used; D and trimming come from the DNA. Of approximately 210,000 clones listed, 75% to 90% are singletons. The CDR3 is 15 amino acids. Germline V gene sequence: CDR1 SGHDT, CDR2 YYEEEE. The V gene lost 2 bases and the J gene lost 1 base, with 12 bases spanning the gap. The receptor comes from a man aged 35 to 55 with acute or convalescent COVID-19. Sample: peripheral blood. This sequence joins TRBV5-6 and TRBJ1-2, with D possibly TRBD1 on 6 matching bases. CDR3 sequence: CASSFNQGINYGYTF. The CDR3 bases are TGTGCCAGCAGCTTCAATCAGGGGATTAACTATGGCTACACCTTC.